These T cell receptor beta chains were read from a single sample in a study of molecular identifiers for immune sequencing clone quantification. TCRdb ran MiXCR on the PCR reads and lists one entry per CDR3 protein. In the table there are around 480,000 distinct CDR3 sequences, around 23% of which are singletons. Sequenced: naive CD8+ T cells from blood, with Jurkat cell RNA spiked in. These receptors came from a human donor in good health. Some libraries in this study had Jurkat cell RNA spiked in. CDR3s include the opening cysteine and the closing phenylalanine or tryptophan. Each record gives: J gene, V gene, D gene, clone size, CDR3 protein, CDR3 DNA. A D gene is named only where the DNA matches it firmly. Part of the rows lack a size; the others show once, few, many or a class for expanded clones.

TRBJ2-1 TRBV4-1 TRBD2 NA CASSQRFSSGRANNEQFF TGCGCCAGCAGCCAAAGGTTCTCTAGCGGGAGGGCCAACAATGAGCAGTTCTTC
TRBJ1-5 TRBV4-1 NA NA CASSHARASNQPQHF TGCGCCAGCAGCCACGCAAGAGCTAGCAATCAGCCCCAGCATTTT
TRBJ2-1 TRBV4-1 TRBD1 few CASSQGTGPRNEQFF TGCGCCAGCAGCCAAGGGACAGGGCCTCGGAATGAGCAGTTCTTC
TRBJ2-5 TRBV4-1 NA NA CASSQVVQGGETQYF TGCGCCAGCAGCCAAGTCGTCCAGGGGGGAGAGACCCAGTACTTC
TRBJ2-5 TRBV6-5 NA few CASSYSKGQETQYF TGTGCCAGCAGTTACTCGAAGGGTCAAGAGACCCAGTACTTC
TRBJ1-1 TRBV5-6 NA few CASSLLVDTEAFF TGTGCCAGCAGCTTGTTGGTGGACACTGAAGCTTTCTTT
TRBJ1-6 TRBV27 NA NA CASRPLTGYSPLHF TGTGCCAGCAGACCACTTACAGGGTATTCACCCCTCCACTTT
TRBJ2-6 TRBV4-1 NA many CASSPPSGANVLTF TGCGCCAGCAGCCCGCCTTCTGGGGCCAACGTCCTGACTTTC
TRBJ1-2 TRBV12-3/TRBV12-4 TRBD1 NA CASALEGAEGYTF TGTGCCAGCGCCCTGGAGGGGGCTGAAGGCTACACCTTC
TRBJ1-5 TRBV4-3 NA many CASSQTSGNSNQPQHF TGCGCCAGCAGCCAAACCTCCGGTAATAGCAATCAGCCCCAGCATTTT
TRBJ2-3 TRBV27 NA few CASSASTGSTDTQYF TGTGCCAGCAGTGCTTCGACAGGAAGCACAGATACGCAGTATTTT
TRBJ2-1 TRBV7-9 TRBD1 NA CASSLWATQGDHEQFF TGTGCCAGCAGCTTATGGGCCACACAGGGGGATCATGAGCAGTTCTTC
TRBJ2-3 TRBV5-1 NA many CASSPRLPTDTQYF TGCGCCAGCAGCCCCCGTTTGCCCACAGATACGCAGTATTTT
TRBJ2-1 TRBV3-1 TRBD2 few CASMGGTHNEQFF TGTGCCAGCATGGGGGGGACCCACAATGAGCAGTTCTTC
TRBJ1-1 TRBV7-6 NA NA CASSSERRQYLDTEAFF TGTGCCAGCAGCTCGGAGCGGAGACAGTACCTCGACACTGAAGCTTTCTTT
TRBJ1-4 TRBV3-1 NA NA CASSQFGESNEKLFF TGTGCCAGCAGCCAATTTGGGGAGTCTAATGAAAAACTGTTTTTT
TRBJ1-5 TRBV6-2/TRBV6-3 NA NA CASSSIRGNNQPQHF TGTGCCAGCAGTTCCATTCGCGGAAACAATCAGCCCCAGCATTTT
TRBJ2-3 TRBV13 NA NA CASSSRDSLDTQYF TGTGCCAGCAGCTCCCGGGACTCTCTGGATACGCAGTATTTT
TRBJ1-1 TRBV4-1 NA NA CASSQKVDSETFF TGCGCCAGCAGCCAAAAGGTGGACAGTGAAACTTTCTTT
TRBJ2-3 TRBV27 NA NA CASSYRDAYTDTQYF TGTGCCAGCAGCTACCGGGACGCTTACACAGATACGCAGTATTTT
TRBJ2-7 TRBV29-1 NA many CSVELVGEAAREQYF TGCAGCGTTGAATTAGTGGGAGAGGCTGCTCGCGAGCAGTACTTC
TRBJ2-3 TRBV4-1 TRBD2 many CASSQDVSGGLDTQYF TGCGCCAGCAGCCAAGATGTGAGCGGGGGTTTGGATACGCAGTATTTT
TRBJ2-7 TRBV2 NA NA CASSENSGGHEQYF TGTGCCAGCAGTGAAAACTCGGGGGGCCACGAGCAGTACTTC
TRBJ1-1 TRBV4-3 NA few CASRYSGGLDTEAFF TGCGCCAGCAGATATTCTGGAGGCTTGGACACTGAAGCTTTCTTT
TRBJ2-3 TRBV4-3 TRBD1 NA CASSPDRARTDTQYF TGCGCCAGCAGCCCGGACAGGGCTCGCACAGATACGCAGTATTTT
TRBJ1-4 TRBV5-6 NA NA CASSLGGGSNEKLFF TGTGCCAGCAGCTTGGGAGGGGGTTCTAATGAAAAACTGTTTTTT
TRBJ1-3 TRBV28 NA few CASSLATGSSGNTIYF TGTGCCAGCAGTTTAGCGACCGGGAGCTCTGGAAACACCATATATTTT
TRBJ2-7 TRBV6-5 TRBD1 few CASSYVTGTYEQYF TGTGCCAGCAGTTATGTGACAGGGACCTACGAGCAGTACTTC
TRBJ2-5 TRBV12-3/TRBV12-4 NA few CASSLSGKETQYF TGTGCCAGCAGTTTGTCAGGGAAAGAGACCCAGTACTTC
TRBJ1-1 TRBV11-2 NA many CASRGGTEAFF TGTGCCAGCAGGGGGGGGACTGAAGCTTTCTTT
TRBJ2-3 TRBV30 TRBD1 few CALGTGLTDTQYF TGTGCCTTGGGGACAGGGCTCACAGATACGCAGTATTTT
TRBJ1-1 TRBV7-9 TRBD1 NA CASSSRQGSFTEAFF TGTGCCAGCAGCAGCAGACAGGGAAGTTTCACTGAAGCTTTCTTT